This TCR beta chain was sequenced during a study of T cells after yellow fever vaccination. Looking at the study overall: With SMART-Seq v4 Ultra Low Input, the fractions containing low cell numbers were prepared.

Trimming pared 5 bases from V and 5 bases from J, leaving 12 bases between. The CDR3 is made up of 13 amino acids. Germline assignment: CDR1 SGHVS and CDR2 FNYEAQ. Many counts were recorded for this clonotype. What it recognizes is unknown. UMIs and a universal primer site were added when TCR cDNA was made by 5'RACE template switching. TCRdb used MiXCR to reprocess the 5' RACE reads, holding one entry per CDR3 protein. The sample carries 50,000 or so distinct CDR3 sequences, about 7.9% recorded once. General study results and limits: It was the secondary response that reached its peak faster, day 5 versus 15, but it was weaker. Clonotype sharing between CD4 and CD8 compartments was small.

The rearrangement uses TRBV7-6 and TRBJ2-5; TRBD1 or TRBD2 may be the D gene (6 bases each). The receptor was isolated from a man between 18 and 35 years old who received the YFV17D yellow fever vaccine. The input for sequencing was CD8+ T cells sorted from PBMCs, taken roughly 15 days after the first yellow fever vaccination. This CDR3 is CASSRGTLETQYF. The CDR3 DNA follows: TGTGCCAGCAGCCGCGGGACATTGGAGACCCAGTACTTC.